This T cell receptor beta chain was found in a study of OX40 agonist ivuxolimab in advanced cancers. The protocol was immunoSEQ multiplex PCR, while the TCRdb copy is restricted to in-frame clones and leaves out a portion. The sample carries some 90,000 clones, around 90% recorded once. The junction had 6 bases not matched to a gene; V was cut back by 5 bases and J by 4 bases. In germline, CDR1 is MNHEY, CDR2 SVGAGI. CDR3 length: 15 amino acids. The chain is built from TRBV6-5 and TRBJ2-1; 9 bases map to TRBD2. The sample consisted of CD4+ or CD8+ T cells sorted from blood, taken in a trial of the OX40 agonist ivuxolimab. The receptor was isolated from an adult with an advanced solid tumor such as melanoma, head and neck, liver or kidney cancer. DNA of the CDR3: TGTGCCAGCAGTCCGGCTAGCGGGATGTACAATGAGCAGTTCTTC. Its protein is CASSPASGMYNEQFF.